This T cell receptor (beta chain) was identified during a study of technical replicates of blood from several donors. Germline loops: CDR1 SGHDT, CDR2 YYEEEE. With V trimmed by 4 bases and J by 3 bases, 8 bases remained unmatched. CDR3 length: 17 amino acids. Produced via immunoSEQ multiplex PCR; TCRdb's table is partial and in-frame only. This sample yields under 70,000 clones, of which roughly 92% are seen a single time; 4.5% to 5% belongs to the top ten. The chain uses TRBV5-6 and TRBJ2-1, with 12 bases identical to TRBD2. The clonotype originates from a human donor in good health. Some clones in this sample may be carry-over from other donors' samples. What was sequenced was PBMCs. CDR3 coding DNA: TGTGCCAGCAGCGATCGATGGACTAGCGGGGACTACAATGAGCAGTTCTTC. Its protein is CASSDRWTSGDYNEQFF.